This T cell receptor beta chain was observed in a study of cytomegalovirus exposure and HLA in healthy donors. Overall study context: An analysis done earlier identified 95 million to 140 million unique TCR beta sequences from about 179 million T cells.

PCR amplification relied on 60 Vbeta primers (plus 13 Jbeta primers). Produced via immunoSEQ multiplex PCR; TCRdb's table is partial and in-frame only. This sample's clone table lists roughly 120,000 clones. The sequenced sample was PBMCs. The TCR sequence derives from a man in his forties in good health and CMV-seronegative.

The CDR3 sequence: CASRDSLYTNEKLFF. The CDR3 DNA follows: TGTGCCAGCCGGGACAGCCTATACACTAATGAAAAACTGTTTTTT. V usage is TRBV6-1 and J usage is TRBJ1-4, with TRBD1 matching over 7 bases. Germline V gene sequence: CDR1 MNHNS, CDR2 SASEGT. The CDR3 is 15 amino acids. Trimming removed 8 bases from V and 2 bases from J; junction bases left unmatched: 8.